This T cell receptor (beta chain) emerged from a study of blood T cells in healthy people across ages. The study, taken as a whole, reports: TCR beta diversity tracked closely with naive T cell percentage.

Extraction of total RNA produced a minimum of 5.5 micrograms from each sample. In this sample, this clonotype turned up a few times. Its antigen is as yet unknown. A sample-barcoded 5' primer and a J-beta primer mix were used in a second PCR of roughly 7 to 11 cycles. A template-switch adaptor containing 12 random nucleotides labeled each cDNA molecule. TCRdb processed the 5' RACE reads anew with MiXCR; each CDR3 protein has one entry. The sample lists 1.5 million to 2 million distinct CDR3 sequences, roughly 28% occurring once. Trimming removed 8 bases at V and 11 bases at J, with 12 bases between. This CDR3 comprises 11 residues.

Sequenced: blood. The sequence derives from a woman in her twenties or thirties in good health. This chain links TRBV12-3 or TRBV12-4 with TRBJ1-4, with D possibly TRBD1 on 5 matching bases. CDR3 region: CASRTGGKLFF. CDR3 DNA: TGTGCCAGCCGCACGGGGGGGAAACTGTTTTTT.